What follows is one T cell receptor beta chain and its context. Antigen unknown. This table comes from immunoSEQ multiplex PCR, and its TCRdb copy is limited to in-frame clones, with some not included. The sample's table shows roughly 8,000 clones. Germline V CDR1 and CDR2: SGHRS, YFSETQ. The CDR3 consists of 16 residues. There is no recorded DNA. The data belong to a study of synovial regulatory T cells in juvenile arthritis. In the study overall: One patient received methotrexate plus infliximab; one lacked treatment information.

The study, taken as a whole, reports: Blood Treg cells that were inflammation-associated showed lower TCR diversity than other blood Treg cells. Synovial Treg CDR3 sequences overlapped more with iaTregs than other circulating Tregs. iaTreg TCR repertoires were largely private across patients and partially overlapped synovial Teff and blood CPL.

The sequencing sample was made of Treg cells from blood. The subset is: remaining (HLA-DR-negative) circulating blood Treg cells. The V gene is TRBV5-1, the J gene TRBJ2-6. The clonotype comes from a donor younger than 30 with juvenile idiopathic arthritis. Here the CDR3 reads CASRRDPASGANVLTF.